The clone carrying this T cell receptor (beta chain) turned up a few times. Source study methods: Estimated nucleated cell counts came from reference gene primer amplification. The table came from immunoSEQ multiplex PCR; TCRdb's copy has only in-frame clones and leaves some out. The V and J calls and clone size are taken from that table; D and trimming were inferred from the DNA. The repertoire holds 130,000 to 150,000 clones, over 75% seen once, with approximately 1.8% in the top ten. V dropped 8 bases and J dropped 1; count of bases not matched to a gene: 14. Germline V gives CDR1 LNHDA, CDR2 SQIVND (reference sequence). The CDR3 runs to 17 residues. The data belong to a study of blood T cell repertoires in COVID-19.

This sequence was found in a man aged 65 to 85 with acute or convalescent COVID-19. Sequencing was done on a sample of peripheral blood. J is TRBJ1-1 and V is TRBV19; 9 bases fit TRBD1. In DNA, the CDR3 is TGTGCCAGTGCAGACAGGGGGATATCGGGATCGAACACTGAAGCTTTCTTT. This codes for CASADRGISGSNTEAFF.